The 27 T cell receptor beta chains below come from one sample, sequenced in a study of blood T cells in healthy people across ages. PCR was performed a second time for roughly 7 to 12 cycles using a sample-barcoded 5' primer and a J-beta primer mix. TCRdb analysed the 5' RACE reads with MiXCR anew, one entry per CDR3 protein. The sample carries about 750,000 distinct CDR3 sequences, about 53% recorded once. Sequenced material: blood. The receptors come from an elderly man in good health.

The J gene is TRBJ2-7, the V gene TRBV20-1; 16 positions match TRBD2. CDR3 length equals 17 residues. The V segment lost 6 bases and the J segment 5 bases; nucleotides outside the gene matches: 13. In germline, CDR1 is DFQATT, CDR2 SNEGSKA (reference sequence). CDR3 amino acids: CSAIPGLAGGPSHEQYF. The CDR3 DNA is TGCAGTGCCATCCCGGGACTAGCGGGAGGGCCCTCGCACGAGCAGTACTTC.

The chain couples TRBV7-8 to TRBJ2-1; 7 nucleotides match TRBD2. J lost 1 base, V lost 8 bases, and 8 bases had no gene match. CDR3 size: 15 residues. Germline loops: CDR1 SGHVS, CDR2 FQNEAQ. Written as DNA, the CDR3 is TGTGCCAGCTCTCGTGGGCGGGAGTCCTACAATGAGCAGTTCTTC. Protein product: CASSRGRESYNEQFF.

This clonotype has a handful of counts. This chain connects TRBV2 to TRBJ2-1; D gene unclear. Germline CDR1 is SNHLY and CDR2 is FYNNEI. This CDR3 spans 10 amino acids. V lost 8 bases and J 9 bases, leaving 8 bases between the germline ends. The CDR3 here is CASGRSEQFF. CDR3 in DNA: TGTGCCAGCGGCAGAAGTGAGCAGTTCTTC.

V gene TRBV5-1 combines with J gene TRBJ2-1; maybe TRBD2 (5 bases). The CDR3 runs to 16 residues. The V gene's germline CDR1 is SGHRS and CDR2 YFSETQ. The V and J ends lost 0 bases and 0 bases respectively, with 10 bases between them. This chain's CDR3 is CASSLAGGRSYNEQFF. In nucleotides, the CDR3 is TGCGCCAGCAGCTTGGCCGGCGGGCGCTCCTACAATGAGCAGTTCTTC.

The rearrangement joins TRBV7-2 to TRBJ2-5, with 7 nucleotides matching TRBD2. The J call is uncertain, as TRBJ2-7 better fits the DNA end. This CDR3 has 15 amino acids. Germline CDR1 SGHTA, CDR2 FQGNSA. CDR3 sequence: CASSSRAGVGNEQYF. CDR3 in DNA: TGTGCCAGCAGCTCCCGGGCGGGAGTAGGAAACGAGCAGTACTTC.

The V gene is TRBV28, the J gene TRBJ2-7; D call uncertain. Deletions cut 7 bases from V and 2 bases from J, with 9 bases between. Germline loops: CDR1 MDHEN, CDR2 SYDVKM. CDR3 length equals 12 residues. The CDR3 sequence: CASTGSPYEQYF. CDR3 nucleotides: TGTGCCAGCACCGGATCCCCCTACGAGCAGTACTTC.

The CDR3 here is CASSLEVAGGQPQHF. For the CDR3, the DNA is TGTGCCAGCAGCTTAGAGGTGGCAGGGGGTCAGCCCCAGCATTTT. The genes are TRBV7-2 and TRBJ1-5; 7 nucleotides agree with TRBD1. The CDR3 spans 15 residues. The germline V gene has CDR1 SGHTA and CDR2 FQGNSA. Losses at the gene ends were 1 base for V and 6 bases for J; bases not matched to a gene: 6.

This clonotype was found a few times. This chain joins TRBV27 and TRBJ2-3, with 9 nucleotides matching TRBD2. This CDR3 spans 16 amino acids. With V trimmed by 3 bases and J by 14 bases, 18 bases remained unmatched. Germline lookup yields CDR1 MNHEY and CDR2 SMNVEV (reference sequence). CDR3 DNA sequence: TGTGCCAGCAGTTTTGGCGGGGGGGGGAAGCACAGATACGCGTATTTT. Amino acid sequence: CASSFGGGGKHRYAYF.

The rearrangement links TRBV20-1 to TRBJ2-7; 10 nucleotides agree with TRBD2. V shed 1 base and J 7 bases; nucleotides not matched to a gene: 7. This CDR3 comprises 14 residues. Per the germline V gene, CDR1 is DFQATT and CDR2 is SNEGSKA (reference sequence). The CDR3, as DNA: TGCAGTGCTAGAGGGCTAGCGGGGGACAATGAGCAGTACTTC. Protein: CSARGLAGDNEQYF.

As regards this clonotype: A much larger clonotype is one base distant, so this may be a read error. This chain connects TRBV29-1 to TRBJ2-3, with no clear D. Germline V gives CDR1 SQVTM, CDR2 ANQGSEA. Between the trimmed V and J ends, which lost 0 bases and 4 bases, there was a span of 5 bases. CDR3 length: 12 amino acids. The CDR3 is CSVEDVADTQYF. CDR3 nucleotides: TGCAGCGTTGAAGACGTCGCAGATACGCAGTATTTT.

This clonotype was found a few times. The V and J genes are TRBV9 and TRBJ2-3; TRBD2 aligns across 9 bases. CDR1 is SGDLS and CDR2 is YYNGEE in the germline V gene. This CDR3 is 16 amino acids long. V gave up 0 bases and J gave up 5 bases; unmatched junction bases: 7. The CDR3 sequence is CASSVVGGRAIDTQYF. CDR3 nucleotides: TGTGCCAGCAGCGTAGTAGGCGGGAGGGCTATAGATACGCAGTATTTT.

CDR3 sequence reads: CASGDTQYF. CDR3 in DNA: TGTGCATCTGGGGATACGCAGTATTTT. The chain links TRBV9 to TRBJ2-3; D remains ambiguous. CDR3 size: 9 residues. Germline CDR1 and CDR2: SGDLS and YYNGEE.

The CDR3 is CASRGGREHNQPQHF. CDR3 nucleotide sequence: TGTGCCAGCAGGGGCGGGAGGGAACACAATCAGCCCCAGCATTTT. The genes are TRBV6-1 and TRBJ1-5; D is undetermined. V lost 6 bases and J 3 bases, leaving 15 bases between the germline ends. Per germline, CDR1 MNHNS and CDR2 SASEGT. This CDR3 has 15 residues.

CDR3 in DNA: TGTGCCAGCAGTTACAGTCTTTCGAAGGGTTTGAACACTGAAGCTTTCTTT. Its protein is CASSYSLSKGLNTEAFF. This chain uses TRBV6-2 or TRBV6-3 with TRBJ1-1; D uncertain. V was pared by 2 bases and J by 0 bases, with 16 bases between. CDR1 is MNHEY, CDR2 SVGEGT, per germline. The CDR3 spans 17 residues.

The DNA of the CDR3 is TGTGCCAGCCACAGACAGGGGGCAGGGGAAAAACTGTTTTTT. Its translation: CASHRQGAGEKLFF. The V and J genes are TRBV13 and TRBJ1-4; 10 bases agree with TRBD1. V lost 8 bases and J lost 8; bases outside the gene matches: 8. The CDR3 is 14 amino acids. Germline V gene data show CDR1 as PRHDT and CDR2 as FYEKMQ (reference sequence). The complete variable domain, with remaining parts taken from reference TRBV13 and TRBJ1-4, reads AAGVIQSPRHLIKEKRETATLKCYPIPRHDTVYWYQQGPGQDPQFLISFYEKMQSDKGSIPDRFSAQQFSDYHSELNMSSLELGDSALYFCASHRQGAGEKLFFGSGTQLSVL.

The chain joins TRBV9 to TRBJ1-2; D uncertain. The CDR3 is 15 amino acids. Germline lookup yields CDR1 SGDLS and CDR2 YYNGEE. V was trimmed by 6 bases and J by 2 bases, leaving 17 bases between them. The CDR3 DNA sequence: TGTGCCAGCACCGTGGGAGGGAGCACCAACTATGGCTACACCTTC. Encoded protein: CASTVGGSTNYGYTF. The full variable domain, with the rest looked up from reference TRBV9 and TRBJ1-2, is DSGVTQTPKHLITATGQRVTLRCSPRSGDLSVYWYQQSLDQGLQFLIQYYNGEERAKGNILERFSAQQFPDLHSELNLSSLELGDSALYFCASTVGGSTNYGYTFGSGTRLTVV.

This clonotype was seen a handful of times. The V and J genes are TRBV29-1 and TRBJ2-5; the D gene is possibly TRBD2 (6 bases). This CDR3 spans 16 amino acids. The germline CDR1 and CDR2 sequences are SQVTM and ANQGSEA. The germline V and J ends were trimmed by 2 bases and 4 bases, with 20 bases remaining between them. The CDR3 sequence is CSVELPGPPGGETQYF. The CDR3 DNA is TGCAGCGTTGAACTTCCGGGACCCCCCGGGGGAGAGACCCAGTACTTC.

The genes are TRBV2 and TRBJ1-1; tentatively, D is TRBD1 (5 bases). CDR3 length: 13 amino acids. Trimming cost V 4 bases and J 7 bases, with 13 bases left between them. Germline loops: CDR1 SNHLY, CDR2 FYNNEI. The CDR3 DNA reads TGTGCCAGCAGTGGGCAGGGTGCGGGTGAAGCTTTCTTT. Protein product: CASSGQGAGEAFF.

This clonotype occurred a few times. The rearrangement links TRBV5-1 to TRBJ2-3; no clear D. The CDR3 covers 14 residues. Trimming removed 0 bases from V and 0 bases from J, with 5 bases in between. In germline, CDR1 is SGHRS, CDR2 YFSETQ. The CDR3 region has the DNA TGCGCCAGCAGCTTGGAGGTCAGCACAGATACGCAGTATTTT. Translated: CASSLEVSTDTQYF.

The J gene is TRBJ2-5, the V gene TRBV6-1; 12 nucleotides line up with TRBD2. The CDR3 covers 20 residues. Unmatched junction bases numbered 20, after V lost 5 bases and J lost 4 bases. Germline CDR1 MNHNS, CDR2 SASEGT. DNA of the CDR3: TGTGCCAGCAGTCGCCGTGCGGGGGTCCGACTAGCGGGAGTTCCAGAGACCCAGTACTTC. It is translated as CASSRRAGVRLAGVPETQYF.

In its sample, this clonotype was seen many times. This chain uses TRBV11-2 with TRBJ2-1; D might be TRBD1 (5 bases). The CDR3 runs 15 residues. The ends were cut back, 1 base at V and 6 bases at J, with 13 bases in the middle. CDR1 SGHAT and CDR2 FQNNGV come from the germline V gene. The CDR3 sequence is CASSLGVQVANEQFF. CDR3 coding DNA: TGTGCCAGCAGCTTAGGGGTACAGGTTGCCAATGAGCAGTTCTTC. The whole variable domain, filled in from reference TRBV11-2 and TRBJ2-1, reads EAGVAQSPRYKIIEKRQSVAFWCNPISGHATLYWYQQILGQGPKLLIQFQNNGVVDDSQLPKDRFSAERLKGVDSTLKIQPAKLEDSAVYLCASSLGVQVANEQFFGPGTRLTVL.

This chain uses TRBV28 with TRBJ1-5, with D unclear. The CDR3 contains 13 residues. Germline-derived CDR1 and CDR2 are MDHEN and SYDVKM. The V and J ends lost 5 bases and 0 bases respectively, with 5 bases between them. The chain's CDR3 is CASSVSSNQPQHF. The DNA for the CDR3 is TGTGCCAGCAGTGTCTCTAGCAATCAGCCCCAGCATTTT. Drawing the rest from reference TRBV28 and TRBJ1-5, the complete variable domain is DVKVTQSSRYLVKRTGEKVFLECVQDMDHENMFWYRQDPGLGLRLIYFSYDVKMKEKGDIPEGYSVSREKKERFSLILESASTNQTSMYLCASSVSSNQPQHFGDGTRLSIL.

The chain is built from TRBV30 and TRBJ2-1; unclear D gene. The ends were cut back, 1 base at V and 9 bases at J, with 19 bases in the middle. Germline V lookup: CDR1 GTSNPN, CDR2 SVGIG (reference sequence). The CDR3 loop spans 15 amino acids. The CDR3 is CAWSAPTASKSEQFF. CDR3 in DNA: TGTGCCTGGAGTGCCCCTACGGCTAGTAAGAGTGAGCAGTTCTTC.

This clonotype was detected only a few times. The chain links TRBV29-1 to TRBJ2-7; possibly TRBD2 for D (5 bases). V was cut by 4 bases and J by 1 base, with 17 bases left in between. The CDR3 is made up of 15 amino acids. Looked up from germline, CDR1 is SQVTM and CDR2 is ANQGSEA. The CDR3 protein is CSVGSVGGHSYEQYF. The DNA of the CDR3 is TGCAGCGTTGGGTCCGTCGGCGGGCATTCCTACGAGCAGTACTTC.

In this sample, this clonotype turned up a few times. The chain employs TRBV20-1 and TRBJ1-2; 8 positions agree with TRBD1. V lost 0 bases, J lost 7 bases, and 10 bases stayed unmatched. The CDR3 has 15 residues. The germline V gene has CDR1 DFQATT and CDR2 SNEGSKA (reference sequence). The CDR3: CSARDMPGGWVGYTF. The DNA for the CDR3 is TGCAGTGCTAGAGATATGCCAGGGGGCTGGGTTGGCTACACCTTC.

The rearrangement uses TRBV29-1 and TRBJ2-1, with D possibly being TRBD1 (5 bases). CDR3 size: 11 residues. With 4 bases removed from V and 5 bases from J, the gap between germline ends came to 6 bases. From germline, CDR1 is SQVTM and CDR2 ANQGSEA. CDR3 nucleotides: TGCAGCGTTGGCAGGGACAATGAGCAGTTCTTC. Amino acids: CSVGRDNEQFF.

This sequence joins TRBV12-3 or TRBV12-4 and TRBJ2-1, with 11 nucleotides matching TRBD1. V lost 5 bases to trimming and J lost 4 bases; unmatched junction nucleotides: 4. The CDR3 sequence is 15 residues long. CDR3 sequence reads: CASSTGQGAYNEQFF. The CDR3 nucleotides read TGTGCCAGCAGTACCGGACAGGGGGCTTACAATGAGCAGTTCTTC.